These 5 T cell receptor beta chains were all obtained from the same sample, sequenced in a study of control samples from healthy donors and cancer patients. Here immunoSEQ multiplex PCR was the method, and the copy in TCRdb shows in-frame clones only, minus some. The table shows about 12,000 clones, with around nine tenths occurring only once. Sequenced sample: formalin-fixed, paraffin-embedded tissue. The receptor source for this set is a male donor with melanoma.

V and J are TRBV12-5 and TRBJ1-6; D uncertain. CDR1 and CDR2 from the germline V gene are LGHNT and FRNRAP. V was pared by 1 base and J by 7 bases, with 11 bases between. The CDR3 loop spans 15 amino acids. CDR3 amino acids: CASGLATGKNSPLHF. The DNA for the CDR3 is TGTGCTAGTGGTTTGGCGACCGGGAAGAATTCACCCCTCCACTTT. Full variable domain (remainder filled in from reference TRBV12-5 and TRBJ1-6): DARVTQTPRHKVTEMGQEVTMRCQPILGHNTVFWYRQTMMQGLELLAYFRNRAPLDDSGMPKDRFSAEMPDATLATLKIQPSEPRDSAVYFCASGLATGKNSPLHFGNGTRLTVT.

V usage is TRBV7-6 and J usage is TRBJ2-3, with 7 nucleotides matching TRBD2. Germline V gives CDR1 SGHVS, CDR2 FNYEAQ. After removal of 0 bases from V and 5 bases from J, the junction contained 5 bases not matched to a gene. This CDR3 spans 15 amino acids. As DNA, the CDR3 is TGTGCCAGCAGCTTAGCGGGCGGGAGTGGAGATACGCAGTATTTT. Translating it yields CASSLAGGSGDTQYF.

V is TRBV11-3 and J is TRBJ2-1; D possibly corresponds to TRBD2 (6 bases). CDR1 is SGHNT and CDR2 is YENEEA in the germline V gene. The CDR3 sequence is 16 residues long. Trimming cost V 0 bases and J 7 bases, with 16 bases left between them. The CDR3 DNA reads TGTGCCAGCAGCTTAGAAGTGCTGACTAGAAGAAATGAGCAGTTCTTC. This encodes CASSLEVLTRRNEQFF.

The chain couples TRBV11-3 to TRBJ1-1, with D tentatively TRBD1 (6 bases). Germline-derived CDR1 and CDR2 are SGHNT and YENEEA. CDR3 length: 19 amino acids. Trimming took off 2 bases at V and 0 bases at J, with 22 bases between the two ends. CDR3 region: CASSLTFGGAGHMNTEAFF. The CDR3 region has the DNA TGTGCCAGCAGCTTAACTTTCGGGGGGGCTGGACATATGAACACTGAAGCTTTCTTT.

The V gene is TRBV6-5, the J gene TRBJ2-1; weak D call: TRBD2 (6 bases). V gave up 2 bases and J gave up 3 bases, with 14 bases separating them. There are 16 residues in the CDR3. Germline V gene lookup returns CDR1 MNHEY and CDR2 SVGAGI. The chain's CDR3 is CASSYGGTFLYNEQFF. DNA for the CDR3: TGTGCCAGCAGTTACGGCGGGACTTTTCTCTACAATGAGCAGTTCTTC.